This record covers a single TCR beta chain. The data are from a study of PD-L1 blockade in urothelial cancer. Time point described: peripheral blood 6 weeks after treatment start. The cohort comprised individuals with locally advanced or metastatic urothelial carcinoma. V lost 8 bases, J lost 4 bases, and 8 bases stayed unmatched. There are 14 residues in the CDR3. Germline CDR1 and CDR2: MNHNS and SASEGT. Every PCR was spiked with synthetic TCR analog templates. This table comes from immunoSEQ multiplex PCR, and its TCRdb copy is limited to in-frame clones, with some not included. The sample holds over 100,000 clones, around 93% seen once.

The specimen comprised PBMCs, sampled around atezolizumab (anti-PD-L1) treatment. The origin of this receptor is a man aged 55 to 69 with urothelial cancer. The chain recombines TRBV6-1 with TRBJ2-7, with 10 positions matching TRBD1. The chain's CDR3 is CASADRGLTYEQYF. The CDR3 nucleotides are TGTGCCAGCGCTGACAGGGGGCTGACTTACGAGCAGTACTTC.